Listed below are T cell receptor beta chains from one sample, sequenced in a study of beta chain features in type 1 diabetes. The protocol was immunoSEQ multiplex PCR, while the TCRdb copy is restricted to in-frame clones and leaves out a portion. The sample shows 60,000 or so clones, approximately 52% of them seen only once. The specimen was Tregs from blood. These receptors were obtained from a middle-aged woman with type 1 diabetes. The CDR3 runs from the conserved cysteine through the conserved F or W. D genes are given only for firm matches. Clone size is not always given. Where it is, it says once, few, many or a class for expanded clones.

D: TRBD2; size: few; V: TRBV10-3; J: TRBJ2-1; DNA: TGTGCCATCAGCGTCGCCGGGACTAGCGGCTACAATGAGCAGTTCTTC; CDR3: CAISVAGTSGYNEQFF
D: TRBD2; size: -; V: TRBV10-3; J: TRBJ2-5; DNA: TGTGCCACCGAGAGCTCATTCAGCGGGGCTCAAGAGACCCAGTACTTC; CDR3: CATESSFSGAQETQYF
D: -; size: few; V: TRBV7-2; J: TRBJ2-1; DNA: TGTGCCAGCAGCTTCCAGACAGCATTGGATGAGCAGTTCTTC; CDR3: CASSFQTALDEQFF
D: -; size: -; V: TRBV27; J: TRBJ1-2; DNA: TGTGCCAGCAGTCGACCTTCAGGTGCCGGCGGCTACACCTTC; CDR3: CASSRPSGAGGYTF
D: TRBD1; size: -; V: TRBV5-1; J: TRBJ1-4; DNA: TGCGCCAGCAGCGGGGACAGGGGAAATGAAAAACTGTTTTTT; CDR3: CASSGDRGNEKLFF
D: TRBD1; size: -; V: TRBV6-6; J: TRBJ2-1; DNA: TGTGCCAGCAGTTTATCCGGGACAGGGGTCAATGAGCAGTTCTTC; CDR3: CASSLSGTGVNEQFF
D: -; size: few; V: TRBV19; J: TRBJ2-6; DNA: TGTGCCAGTAGTATAGTAGGACACCGAAGCTCTGGGGCCAACGTCCTGACTTTC; CDR3: CASSIVGHRSSGANVLTF
D: TRBD2; size: -; V: TRBV5-1; J: TRBJ2-1; DNA: TGCGCCAGCAGCACCGGGACTAGTGGGGTTGAGCAGTTCTTC; CDR3: CASSTGTSGVEQFF
D: -; size: -; V: TRBV13; J: TRBJ2-2; DNA: TGTGCCAGCAGCTTTGGTAGGCGGCGGGCCAACACCGGGGAGCTGTTTTTT; CDR3: CASSFGRRRANTGELFF
D: TRBD2; size: -; V: TRBV19; J: TRBJ2-1; DNA: TGTGCCAGTAGTATGGTGGGGTTGCGGGGGGTTGAGCAGTTCTTC; CDR3: CASSMVGLRGVEQFF
D: -; size: -; V: TRBV6-6; J: TRBJ2-3; DNA: TGTGCCAGCAGTTACTTAGGACAGACCACAGATACGCAGTATTTT; CDR3: CASSYLGQTTDTQYF
D: -; size: -; V: TRBV5-5; J: TRBJ2-1; DNA: TGTGCCAGCACGCCCGGGACTCCCTCCTACAATGAGCAGTTCTTC; CDR3: CASTPGTPSYNEQFF
D: TRBD2; size: -; V: TRBV5-1; J: TRBJ2-7; DNA: TGCGCCAGCAAACTTACTAGCGGCTACGAGCAGTACTTC; CDR3: CASKLTSGYEQYF
D: -; size: -; V: TRBV19; J: TRBJ2-2; DNA: TGTGCCACCAGTATTGGAGGCGGGTTCACCGGGGAGCTGTTTTTT; CDR3: CATSIGGGFTGELFF
D: TRBD1; size: -; V: TRBV28; J: TRBJ2-7; DNA: TGTGCCAGCAGTCAAACAGGGGCCCTCTCCTACGAGCAGTACTTC; CDR3: CASSQTGALSYEQYF
D: -; size: -; V: TRBV27; J: TRBJ1-1; DNA: TGTGCCAGCAAGGAGAGGGATCGCACTGAAGCTTTCTTT; CDR3: CASKERDRTEAFF
D: TRBD1; size: -; V: TRBV2; J: TRBJ2-7; DNA: TGTGCCAGCGAACTCCAGGGGGCTTCCTACGAGCAGTACTTC; CDR3: CASELQGASYEQYF
D: -; size: -; V: TRBV29-1; J: TRBJ1-1; DNA: TGCAGCGTAGTGGGACTCATGAACACTGAAGCTTTCTTT; CDR3: CSVVGLMNTEAFF
D: -; size: once; V: TRBV4-2; J: TRBJ2-1; DNA: TGTGCCAGCAGCGGACAGGACGGAGGGAGGCACGATGAGCAGTTCTTC; CDR3: CASSGQDGGRHDEQFF
D: -; size: once; V: TRBV28; J: TRBJ2-3; DNA: TGTGCCAGCAGTGGGGGGGCCCTTTACACAGATACGCAGTATTTT; CDR3: CASSGGALYTDTQYF
D: -; size: -; V: TRBV28; J: TRBJ1-4; DNA: TGTGCCAGCAGTTTTAATCAGGGAGGGAGGACTAATGAAAAACTGTTTTTT; CDR3: CASSFNQGGRTNEKLFF
D: -; size: few; V: TRBV5-4; J: TRBJ1-4; DNA: TGTGCCAGCAGCTTGGGCAGTTATGAAAAACTGTTTTTT; CDR3: CASSLGSYEKLFF
D: -; size: -; V: TRBV9; J: TRBJ2-2; DNA: TGTGCCAGCAGCGGGGGGCAGGGGATCACCGGGGAGCTGTTTTTT; CDR3: CASSGGQGITGELFF
D: TRBD2; size: -; V: TRBV11-2; J: TRBJ2-3; DNA: TGTGCCAGCAGCTTTGGCCGACTAGCGGGGACAGATACGCAGTATTTT; CDR3: CASSFGRLAGTDTQYF
D: -; size: once; V: TRBV9; J: TRBJ2-7; DNA: TGTGCCAGCAGCAAGCACGGAGACCACGAGCAGTACTTC; CDR3: CASSKHGDHEQYF
D: -; size: few; V: TRBV6-6; J: TRBJ1-1; DNA: TGTGCCAGCAGTTACTTAGACAGGAACACTGAAGCTTTCTTT; CDR3: CASSYLDRNTEAFF
D: TRBD1; size: -; V: TRBV4-1; J: TRBJ2-7; DNA: TGCGCCAGCAGCCATCCCCCCGGACAGGGACGAAGTACGTACGAGCAGTACTTC; CDR3: CASSHPPGQGRSTYEQYF
D: TRBD1; size: -; V: TRBV4-1; J: TRBJ1-6; DNA: TGCGCCAGCAGCCAAGACCCGGACAGGCCACCCCTCCACTTT; CDR3: CASSQDPDRPPLHF
D: TRBD2; size: few; V: TRBV30; J: TRBJ2-1; DNA: TGTGCCTGGACAAAAACTAGCGGGAGGGCCAATGAGCAGTTCTTC; CDR3: CAWTKTSGRANEQFF
D: -; size: -; V: TRBV7-2; J: TRBJ2-1; DNA: TGTGCCAGCAGCTTTAGCCCGTACAATGAGCAGTTCTTC; CDR3: CASSFSPYNEQFF
D: -; size: -; V: TRBV9; J: TRBJ2-3; DNA: TGTGCCAGCAGCGTCGGGCAGGGCGGAGATACGCAGTATTTT; CDR3: CASSVGQGGDTQYF
D: -; size: -; V: TRBV7-2; J: TRBJ2-2; DNA: TGTGCCAGCAGCTTAGGGGCCAACACCGGGGAGCTGTTTTTT; CDR3: CASSLGANTGELFF
D: TRBD2; size: -; V: TRBV7-9; J: TRBJ2-7; DNA: TGTGCCAGCAGCTCCAGGACTAGCGGGAGTTACGAGCAGTACTTC; CDR3: CASSSRTSGSYEQYF
D: -; size: -; V: TRBV5-1; J: TRBJ1-1; DNA: TGCGCCAGCAGCTTCGGAACGTATAGCGCTGAAGCTTTCTTT; CDR3: CASSFGTYSAEAFF
D: -; size: few; V: TRBV5-1; J: TRBJ2-5; DNA: TGCGCCAGCAGCTTGATAGCAGGGCAAGAGACCCAGTACTTC; CDR3: CASSLIAGQETQYF
D: -; size: few; V: TRBV28; J: TRBJ2-5; DNA: TGTGCCAGCAGTTTCATCCAGGGGAAGGTGGATGAGACCCAGTACTTC; CDR3: CASSFIQGKVDETQYF
D: -; size: -; V: TRBV7-7; J: TRBJ2-2; DNA: TGTGCCAGCAGCTTAGGTGGGCCAGAACACGGGGAGCTGTTTTTT; CDR3: CASSLGGPEHGELFF
D: TRBD1; size: -; V: TRBV29-1; J: TRBJ2-7; DNA: TGCAGCGCCTACACAGGGGCCCCCTACGAGCAGTACTTC; CDR3: CSAYTGAPYEQYF
D: -; size: -; V: TRBV5-1; J: TRBJ2-7; DNA: TGCGCCAGCAGCCGGGACACCTTCTACGAGCAGTACTTC; CDR3: CASSRDTFYEQYF
D: -; size: -; V: TRBV18; J: TRBJ1-1; DNA: TGTGCCAGCTCACCACCGAATCTGGGGGGAAGCACTGAAGCTTTCTTT; CDR3: CASSPPNLGGSTEAFF
D: -; size: -; V: TRBV18; J: TRBJ2-2; DNA: TGTGCCAGCTCACCGGGAGCAGTCATACCCGGCACCGGGGAGCTGTTTTTT; CDR3: CASSPGAVIPGTGELFF
D: TRBD2; size: -; V: TRBV29-1; J: TRBJ2-3; DNA: TGCAGCGCTACGGAAGCGGGACGAACAGATACGCAGTATTTT; CDR3: CSATEAGRTDTQYF
D: TRBD1; size: -; V: TRBV19; J: TRBJ1-5; DNA: TGTGCCAGTAGGACAGGACAGGGTGGCCAGCCCCAGCATTTT; CDR3: CASRTGQGGQPQHF
D: -; size: -; V: TRBV5-1; J: TRBJ1-1; DNA: TGCGCCAGCGGCAGGTTCTTGAACACTGAAGCTTTCTTT; CDR3: CASGRFLNTEAFF
D: TRBD2; size: few; V: TRBV4-2; J: TRBJ2-5; DNA: TGTGCCAGCAGCCAAGCCCGCTCCGGGACTAGCGGGGGACGAGTAGGAGAGACCCAGTACTTC; CDR3: CASSQARSGTSGGRVGETQYF